This T cell receptor beta chain came from a study of identical twins. Findings and caveats of the study: Twins shared beta out-of-frame sequences in excess, but this excess was weaker. Fewer insertions characterized abundant cord blood beta clonotypes, whereas memory repertoires showed none. Some out-of-frame alpha sequences were shared by twins, and these showed excess low generation probability.

In TCRdb, the 5' RACE reads were re-called with MiXCR into one record per CDR3 protein. This sample has about 690,000 distinct CDR3 sequences, with less than 7% found just once. This clonotype has a handful of counts. Its antigen is still unknown. The receptor comes from a man between 18 and 35 years old in good health. Material for sequencing was naive T cells sorted from blood.

The CDR3 sequence is CASRRSSGPIYNEQFF. The DNA of the CDR3 is TGCGCCAGCAGACGTAGTTCGGGGCCAATTTACAATGAGCAGTTCTTC. The V gene is TRBV5-1, the J gene TRBJ2-1; D is possibly TRBD1 or TRBD2 (5 bases each). This CDR3 has 16 residues. The V end was cut by 5 bases, the J end by 4 bases, with 19 bases between. Per germline, CDR1 SGHRS and CDR2 YFSETQ.